These 10 T cell receptor beta chains came from one sample sequenced in a study of T cell responses to AZD1222 COVID-19 vaccine. The table came from immunoSEQ multiplex PCR; TCRdb's copy has only in-frame clones and leaves some out. There are 180,000 or so clones in the sample; just over 90% occur only once, and approximately 1.2% lies in the top ten. This specimen was peripheral blood, taken 28 days after the second AZD1222 dose. These receptors were collected from an adult who received the AZD1222 COVID-19 vaccine.

The chain employs TRBV5-5 and TRBJ2-3; D gene unclear. Trimming shortened V by 4 bases and J by 0 bases, and 3 bases separated the two germline ends. This CDR3 contains 12 residues. Germline assignment: CDR1 SGHKS and CDR2 YYEKEE (reference sequence). This CDR3 is CASSVSTDTQYF. For the CDR3, the DNA is TGTGCCAGCAGCGTTAGCACAGATACGCAGTATTTT.

The chain has TRBV30 and TRBJ2-2; 10 nucleotides line up with TRBD2. This CDR3 region has 16 residues. Germline values: CDR1 GTSNPN, CDR2 SVGIG (reference sequence). J was trimmed by 3 bases and V by 3 bases; bases with no gene match: 7. The CDR3: CAWRASGSSHTGELFF. In DNA, the CDR3 is TGTGCCTGGAGAGCTAGCGGGAGCTCCCACACCGGGGAGCTGTTTTTT.

V and J are TRBV28 and TRBJ2-7, with D perhaps assigned TRBD1 or TRBD2 (5 bases each). Per the germline V gene, CDR1 is MDHEN and CDR2 is SYDVKM. V lost 6 bases to trimming and J lost 6 bases, with 21 bases between them. This CDR3 contains 15 residues. CDR3 nucleotide sequence: TGTGCCAGCAGACAATACGAGGGGTTTTTACGCGAGCAGTACTTC. It codes for CASRQYEGFLREQYF.

V and J are TRBV7-8 and TRBJ2-1; D may correspond to TRBD1 or TRBD2 (6 bases each). Trimming removed 1 base at V and 7 bases at J, with 14 bases between. This CDR3 has 15 amino acids. From germline, CDR1 is SGHVS and CDR2 FQNEAQ. CDR3 nucleotides: TGTGCCAGCAGCTTAGTAATAGGAGGGGGGAATGAGCAGTTCTTC. Its translation is CASSLVIGGGNEQFF.

The chain couples TRBV6-1 to TRBJ2-7; 9 positions agree with TRBD2. The CDR3 has 15 amino acids. Looked up from germline, CDR1 is MNHNS and CDR2 is SASEGT. J gave up 4 bases and V 3 bases, and 7 bases lay outside the gene matches. The CDR3 DNA reads TGTGCCAGCAGTGAGGCGCTAGCGGGAACATACGAGCAGTACTTC. Translating gives CASSEALAGTYEQYF.

The genes are TRBV6-5 and TRBJ1-2, with a possible D match to TRBD1 (6 bases). This CDR3 region has 14 residues. V was clipped by 6 bases and J by 4 bases, with 15 bases between them. CDR1 MNHEY and CDR2 SVGAGI come from the germline V gene. The CDR3 region is CASSHAGRGYGYTF. CDR3 DNA: TGTGCCAGCAGCCACGCGGGCAGGGGCTATGGCTACACCTTC.

The chain has TRBV7-9 and TRBJ2-1; no clear D gene. Germline loops: CDR1 SEHNR, CDR2 FQNEAQ (reference sequence). V was cut by 0 bases and J by 0 bases, with 6 bases left in between. The length of the CDR3 is 15 residues. The CDR3 spells CASSLARSSYNEQFF. CDR3 sequence (DNA): TGTGCCAGCAGCTTAGCCAGAAGCTCCTACAATGAGCAGTTCTTC.

The chain uses TRBV29-1 and TRBJ2-5; D might be TRBD2 (6 bases). Germline CDR1 SQVTM, CDR2 ANQGSEA. Trimming cost V 6 bases and J 3 bases, with 11 bases left between them. The CDR3 is made up of 12 amino acids. For the CDR3, the DNA is TGCAGCGTCGGGACTTTTAAAGAGACCCAGTACTTC. Translating it yields CSVGTFKETQYF.

The gene calls are TRBV30 and TRBJ2-5; D ambiguous. This CDR3 has 13 amino acids. Trimming removed 1 base at V and 4 bases at J, with 10 bases between. In germline, CDR1 is GTSNPN, CDR2 SVGIG (reference sequence). CDR3 region: CAWSGTAIETQYF. CDR3 coding DNA: TGTGCCTGGAGTGGAACAGCCATAGAGACCCAGTACTTC.

The chain recombines TRBV5-1 with TRBJ2-3, with D possibly matching TRBD2 (6 bases). Trimming took off 2 bases at V and 2 bases at J, with 15 bases between the two ends. Germline CDR1 SGHRS, CDR2 YFSETQ. This CDR3 has 16 residues. The CDR3 loop reads CASSFSAGPPTDTQYF. The CDR3 DNA sequence: TGCGCCAGCAGCTTCTCTGCGGGGCCACCCACAGATACGCAGTATTTT.